A selection of T cell receptor beta chains follows, all from one sample in a study of CD8 T cells in ankylosing spondylitis. TCRdb re-called the 5' RACE reads with MiXCR, one entry per CDR3 protein. The repertoire holds about 390,000 distinct CDR3 sequences, with approximately 20% as singletons. The sequenced material came from blood, either unsorted or a sorted T cell fraction (not recorded which). Receptor source: a male donor with ankylosing spondylitis. Both conserved end residues are part of each CDR3. A D gene is named only where the DNA matches it firmly. Size is omitted from some rows. Given values are once, few, many or a class for expanded clones.

>15|.|TRBJ2-1|.|TRBV6-2/TRBV6-3
CASSYPRDFYNEQFF
TGTGCCAGCAGTTACCCTCGGGACTTCTACAATGAGCAGTTCTTC
>14|TRBD1|TRBJ2-1|few|TRBV5-1
CASSFGRDSNEQFF
TGCGCCAGCAGCTTTGGCCGGGACAGTAATGAGCAGTTCTTC
>16|.|TRBJ1-6|.|TRBV20-1
CSASTRLSSYNSPLHF
TGCAGTGCTAGTACTCGGCTGAGCTCCTATAATTCACCCCTCCACTTT
>15|.|TRBJ1-4|.|TRBV2
CASSRTAYSAEKLFF
TGTGCCAGCAGCCGGACAGCCTATTCAGCCGAAAAACTGTTTTTT
>14|.|TRBJ2-7|few|TRBV11-2
CASSPVRGGYEQYF
TGTGCCAGCAGCCCTGTGAGGGGCGGCTACGAGCAGTACTTC
>13|TRBD1|TRBJ1-1|.|TRBV2
CASQGGFRTEAFF
TGTGCCAGTCAGGGGGGGTTCCGGACTGAAGCTTTCTTT
>15|.|TRBJ1-1|few|TRBV5-1
CASSYERVMNTEAFF
TGCGCCAGCAGCTACGAACGGGTAATGAACACTGAAGCTTTCTTT
>18|.|TRBJ2-6|few|TRBV6-5
CASSYSARSSSGANVLTF
TGTGCCAGCAGTTACTCAGCAAGATCAAGCTCTGGGGCCAACGTCCTGACTTTC
>13|.|TRBJ1-2|.|TRBV20-1
CSARDRSGAGYTF
TGCAGTGCTAGAGATCGGTCAGGGGCCGGCTACACCTTC
>13|.|TRBJ2-3|.|TRBV20-1
CSAGGGSTDTQYF
TGCAGTGCAGGGGGGGGAAGCACGGATACGCAGTATTTT
>12|.|TRBJ2-4|.|TRBV6-1
CASSERRERGNF
TGTGCCAGCAGTGAACGGAGGGAAAGGGGGAACTTC
>13|.|TRBJ2-1|few|TRBV28
CASSFREVNEQFF
TGTGCCAGCAGTTTTAGGGAGGTGAATGAGCAGTTCTTC
>17|TRBD2|TRBJ2-1|.|TRBV28
CASSLSHAGGPFNEQFF
TGTGCCAGCAGTTTATCCCATGCGGGAGGGCCTTTCAATGAGCAGTTCTTC
>14|TRBD1|TRBJ2-7|.|TRBV5-1
CASSLGDSSYEQYF
TGCGCCAGCAGCCTAGGGGACAGCTCCTACGAGCAGTACTTC
>14|.|TRBJ2-7|few|TRBV5-1
CASSFTDQGREQYF
TGCGCCAGCAGCTTTACGGACCAGGGTCGCGAGCAGTACTTC
>15|.|TRBJ2-2|.|TRBV28
CASRNSLGGPGELFF
TGTGCCAGCCGTAATTCCCTAGGGGGGCCCGGGGAGCTGTTTTTT
>15|.|TRBJ2-5|.|TRBV20-1
CSASSRGVGPETQYF
TGCAGTGCTAGTTCCCGTGGCGTGGGTCCAGAGACCCAGTACTTC
>13|.|TRBJ2-3|few|TRBV25-1
CASRGISTDTQYF
TGTGCCAGCAGAGGCATAAGCACAGATACGCAGTATTTT
>13|.|TRBJ2-7|.|TRBV20-1
CSARAGVVYEQYF
TGCAGTGCTCGGGCCGGGGTGGTCTACGAGCAGTACTTC
>15|.|TRBJ2-7|.|TRBV20-1
CSARDPGTETTKQYF
TGCAGTGCTAGAGACCCCGGGACGGAAACTACGAAGCAGTACTTC
>12|.|TRBJ1-2|.|TRBV12-3/TRBV12-4
CASSFAGNGYTF
TGTGCCAGCAGTTTCGCGGGAAATGGCTACACCTTC
>14|.|TRBJ2-7|.|TRBV18
CASSPPQTVYEQYF
TGTGCCAGCTCACCACCGCAGACCGTCTACGAGCAGTACTTC
>15|.|TRBJ2-3|few|TRBV29-1
CSVAFGETDTDTQYF
TGCAGCGTTGCGTTTGGCGAAACCGACACAGATACGCAGTATTTT
>14|.|TRBJ2-7|.|TRBV12-3/TRBV12-4
CASSLGFLGSEQYF
TGTGCCAGCAGTTTGGGCTTTCTTGGTTCCGAGCAGTACTTC
>18|.|TRBJ2-6|few|TRBV12-3/TRBV12-4
CASSLGTGLNSGANVLTF
TGTGCCAGCAGTTTAGGGACGGGACTGAACTCTGGGGCCAACGTCCTGACTTTC
>15|TRBD2|TRBJ2-3|.|TRBV2
CASSVSSGFTDTQYF
TGTGCCAGCAGTGTTTCTAGCGGGTTCACAGATACGCAGTATTTT
>16|TRBD2|TRBJ2-7|few|TRBV10-3
CAISDGTSGRVYEQYF
TGTGCCATCAGTGATGGGACTAGCGGGAGAGTCTACGAGCAGTACTTC
>15|.|TRBJ2-2|.|TRBV20-1
CSAIRTAFFTGELFF
TGCAGTGCGATTAGGACAGCCTTTTTCACCGGGGAGCTGTTTTTT
>18|.|TRBJ1-4|.|TRBV4-2
CASSQDNWGRSTNEKLFF
TGTGCCAGCAGCCAAGATAATTGGGGGCGGTCCACTAATGAAAAACTGTTTTTT